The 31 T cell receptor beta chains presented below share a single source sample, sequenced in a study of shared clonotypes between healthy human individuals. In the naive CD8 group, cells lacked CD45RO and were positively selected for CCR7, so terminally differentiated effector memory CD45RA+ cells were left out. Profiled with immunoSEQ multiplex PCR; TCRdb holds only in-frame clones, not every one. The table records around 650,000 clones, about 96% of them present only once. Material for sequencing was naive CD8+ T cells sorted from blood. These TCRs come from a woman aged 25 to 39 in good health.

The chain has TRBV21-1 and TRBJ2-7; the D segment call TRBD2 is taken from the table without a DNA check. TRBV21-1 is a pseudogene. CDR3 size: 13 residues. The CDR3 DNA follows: TGTGCCAGCAGTTACACTAGACCCTACGAGCAGTACTTC. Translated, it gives CASSYTRPYEQYF.

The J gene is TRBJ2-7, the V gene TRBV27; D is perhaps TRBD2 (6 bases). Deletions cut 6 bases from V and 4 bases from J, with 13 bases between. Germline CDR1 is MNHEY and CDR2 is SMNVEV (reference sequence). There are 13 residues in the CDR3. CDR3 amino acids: CASSRDFFYEQYF. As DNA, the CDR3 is TGTGCCAGCAGCCGGGACTTCTTTTACGAGCAGTACTTC.

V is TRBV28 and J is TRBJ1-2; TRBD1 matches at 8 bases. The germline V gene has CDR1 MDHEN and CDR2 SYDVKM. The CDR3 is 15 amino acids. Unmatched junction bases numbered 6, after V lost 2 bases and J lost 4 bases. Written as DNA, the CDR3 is TGTGCCAGCAGTTTAACACTACAGGGGGGCTATGGCTACACCTTC. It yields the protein CASSLTLQGGYGYTF.

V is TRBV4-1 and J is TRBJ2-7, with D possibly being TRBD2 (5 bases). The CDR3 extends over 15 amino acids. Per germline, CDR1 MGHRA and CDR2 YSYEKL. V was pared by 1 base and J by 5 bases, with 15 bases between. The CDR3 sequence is CASSQGPLLGNEQYF. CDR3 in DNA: TGCGCCAGCAGCCAAGGGCCCCTACTAGGAAACGAGCAGTACTTC.

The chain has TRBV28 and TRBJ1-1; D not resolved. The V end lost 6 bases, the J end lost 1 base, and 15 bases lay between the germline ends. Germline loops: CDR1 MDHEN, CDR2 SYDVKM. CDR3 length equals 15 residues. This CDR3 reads CASRPTALTNTEAFF. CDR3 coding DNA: TGTGCCAGCAGGCCTACGGCTCTAACGAACACTGAAGCTTTCTTT.

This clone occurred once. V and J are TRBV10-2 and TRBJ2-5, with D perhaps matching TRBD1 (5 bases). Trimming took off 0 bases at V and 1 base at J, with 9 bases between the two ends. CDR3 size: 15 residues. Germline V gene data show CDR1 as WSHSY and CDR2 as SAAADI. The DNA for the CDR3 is TGCGCCAGCAGTGAGTCGACAGCGTTCCAAGAGACCCAGTACTTC. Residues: CASSESTAFQETQYF.

CDR3 sequence: CASSAPGGAGRADTQYF. The CDR3 nucleotides read TGTGCCAGTAGTGCCCCGGGGGGAGCGGGACGTGCAGATACGCAGTATTTT. The chain uses TRBV19 and TRBJ2-3, with 7 bases that match TRBD2. V gave up 5 bases and J gave up 4 bases; unmatched junction bases: 15. CDR1 LNHDA and CDR2 SQIVND come from the germline V gene (reference sequence). The CDR3 has 17 residues. The whole variable domain, remainder taken from reference TRBV19 and TRBJ2-3, is DGGITQSPKYLFRKEGQNVTLSCEQNLNHDAMYWYRQDPGQGLRLIYYSQIVNDFQKGDIAEGYSVSREKKESFPLTVTSAQKNPTAFYLCASSAPGGAGRADTQYFGPGTRLTVL.

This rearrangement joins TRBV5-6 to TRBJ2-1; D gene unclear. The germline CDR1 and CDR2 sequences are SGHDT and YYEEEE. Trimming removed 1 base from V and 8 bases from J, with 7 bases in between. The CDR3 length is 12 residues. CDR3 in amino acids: CASSLSFDEQFF. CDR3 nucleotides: TGTGCCAGCAGCTTGAGTTTCGATGAGCAGTTCTTC.

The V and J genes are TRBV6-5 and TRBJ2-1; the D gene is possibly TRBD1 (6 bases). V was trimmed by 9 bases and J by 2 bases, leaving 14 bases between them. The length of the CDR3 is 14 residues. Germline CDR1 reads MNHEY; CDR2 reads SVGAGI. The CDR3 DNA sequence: TGTGCCAGTCACCCAGGGGCAGCCTACAATGAGCAGTTCTTC. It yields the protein CASHPGAAYNEQFF.

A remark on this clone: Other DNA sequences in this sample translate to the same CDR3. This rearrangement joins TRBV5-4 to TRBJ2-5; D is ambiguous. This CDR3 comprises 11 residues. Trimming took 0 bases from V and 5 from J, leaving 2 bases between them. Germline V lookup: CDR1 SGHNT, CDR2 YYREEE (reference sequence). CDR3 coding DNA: TGTGCCAGCAGCTTGGAGGAGACCCAGTACTTC. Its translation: CASSLEETQYF.

This CDR3 is CASSLDRENTEAFF. As DNA, the CDR3 is TGCGCCAGCAGCTTGGACAGGGAGAACACTGAAGCTTTCTTT. The rearrangement joins TRBV5-1 to TRBJ1-1, with D possibly TRBD1 on 6 matching bases. This CDR3 region has 14 residues. Germline V gene sequence: CDR1 SGHRS, CDR2 YFSETQ. The ends were cut back, 0 bases at V and 1 base at J, with 7 bases in the middle.

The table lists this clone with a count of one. The CDR3 DNA is TGTGCCAGCAGCTTAGCCGGGCCCGGGGCGGACACCGGGGAGCTGTTTTTT. This translates into CASSLAGPGADTGELFF. The chain recombines TRBV7-9 with TRBJ2-2; D may be TRBD1 or TRBD2 (5 bases each). Trimming took off 0 bases at V and 3 bases at J, with 14 bases between the two ends. Germline lookup yields CDR1 SEHNR and CDR2 FQNEAQ (reference sequence). This CDR3 spans 17 amino acids.

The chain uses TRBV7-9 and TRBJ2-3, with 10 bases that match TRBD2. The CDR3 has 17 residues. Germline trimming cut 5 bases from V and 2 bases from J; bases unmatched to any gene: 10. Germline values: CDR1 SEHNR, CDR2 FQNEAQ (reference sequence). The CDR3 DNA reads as TGTGCCAGCAGCCCTGGACTAGCGGAACACAACACAGATACGCAGTATTTT. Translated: CASSPGLAEHNTDTQYF.

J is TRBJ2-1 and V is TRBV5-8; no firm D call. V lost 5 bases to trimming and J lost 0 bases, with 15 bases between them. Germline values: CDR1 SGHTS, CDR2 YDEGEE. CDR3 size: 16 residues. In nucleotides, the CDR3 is TGTGCCAGCAGGGGGTCAGGATACAGCTCCTACAATGAGCAGTTCTTC. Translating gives CASRGSGYSSYNEQFF.

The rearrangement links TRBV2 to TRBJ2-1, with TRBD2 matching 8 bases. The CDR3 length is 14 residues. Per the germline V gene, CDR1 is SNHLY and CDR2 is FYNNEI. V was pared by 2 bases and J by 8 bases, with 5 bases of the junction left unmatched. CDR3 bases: TGTGCCAGCAGTGAAAGTGGTAGCGGGGATGAGCAGTTCTTC. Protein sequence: CASSESGSGDEQFF.

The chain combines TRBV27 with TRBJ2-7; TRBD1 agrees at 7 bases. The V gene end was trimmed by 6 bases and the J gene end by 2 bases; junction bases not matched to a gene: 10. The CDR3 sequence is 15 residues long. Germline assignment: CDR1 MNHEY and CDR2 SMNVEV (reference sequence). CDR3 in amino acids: CASRPRTGTTYEQYF. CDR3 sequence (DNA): TGTGCCAGCAGGCCACGGACAGGAACGACCTACGAGCAGTACTTC.

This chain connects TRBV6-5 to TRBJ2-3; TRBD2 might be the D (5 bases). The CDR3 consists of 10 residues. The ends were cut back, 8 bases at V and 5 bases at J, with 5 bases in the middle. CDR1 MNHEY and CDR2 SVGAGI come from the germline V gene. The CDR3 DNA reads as TGTGCCAGCCGGGGAGATACGCAGTATTTT. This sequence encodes CASRGDTQYF.

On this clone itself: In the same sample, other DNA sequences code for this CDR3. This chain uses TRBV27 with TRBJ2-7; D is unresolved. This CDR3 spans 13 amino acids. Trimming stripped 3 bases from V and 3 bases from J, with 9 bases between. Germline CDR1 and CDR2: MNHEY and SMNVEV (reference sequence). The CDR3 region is CASSLGVYYEQYF. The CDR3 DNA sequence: TGTGCCAGCAGTTTGGGTGTCTACTACGAGCAGTACTTC.

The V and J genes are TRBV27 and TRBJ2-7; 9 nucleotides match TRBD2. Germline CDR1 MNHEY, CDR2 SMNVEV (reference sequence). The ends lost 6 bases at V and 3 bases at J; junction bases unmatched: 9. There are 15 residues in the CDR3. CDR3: CASRHETSGFYEQYF. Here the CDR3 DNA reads TGTGCCAGCAGACACGAGACTAGCGGATTCTACGAGCAGTACTTC.

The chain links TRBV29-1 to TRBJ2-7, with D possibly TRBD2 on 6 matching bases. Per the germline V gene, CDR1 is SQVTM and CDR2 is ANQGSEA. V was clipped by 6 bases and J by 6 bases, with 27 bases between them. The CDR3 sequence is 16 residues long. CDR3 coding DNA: TGCAGCGTAGGAAATACGGCCGCCCTACGAGCGGGCGAGCAGTACTTC. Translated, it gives CSVGNTAALRAGEQYF.

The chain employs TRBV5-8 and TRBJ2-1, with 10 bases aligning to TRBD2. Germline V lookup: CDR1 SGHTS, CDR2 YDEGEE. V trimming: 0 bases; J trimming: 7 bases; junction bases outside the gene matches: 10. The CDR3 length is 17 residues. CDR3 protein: CASSLDGSASGGNEQFF. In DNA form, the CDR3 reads TGTGCCAGCAGCTTGGATGGGTCTGCTAGCGGGGGTAATGAGCAGTTCTTC.

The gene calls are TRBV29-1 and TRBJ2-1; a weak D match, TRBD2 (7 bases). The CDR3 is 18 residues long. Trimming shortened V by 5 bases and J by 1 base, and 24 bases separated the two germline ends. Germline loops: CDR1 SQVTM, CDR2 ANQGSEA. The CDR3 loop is CSVSGVRGLAASYNEQFF. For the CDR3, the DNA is TGCAGCGTTTCTGGTGTCCGGGGGCTAGCGGCATCCTACAATGAGCAGTTCTTC.

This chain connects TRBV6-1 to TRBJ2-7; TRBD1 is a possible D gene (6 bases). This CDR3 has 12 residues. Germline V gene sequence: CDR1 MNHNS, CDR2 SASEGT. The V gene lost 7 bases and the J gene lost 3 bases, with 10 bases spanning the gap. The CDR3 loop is CASKGVGYEQYF. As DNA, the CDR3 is TGTGCCAGCAAGGGGGTTGGCTACGAGCAGTACTTC.

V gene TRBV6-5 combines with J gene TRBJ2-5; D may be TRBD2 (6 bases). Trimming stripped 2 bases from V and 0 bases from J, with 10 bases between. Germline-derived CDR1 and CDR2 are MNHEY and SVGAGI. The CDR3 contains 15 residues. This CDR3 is CASSYAEGYQETQYF. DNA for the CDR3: TGTGCCAGCAGTTACGCGGAGGGGTACCAAGAGACCCAGTACTTC.

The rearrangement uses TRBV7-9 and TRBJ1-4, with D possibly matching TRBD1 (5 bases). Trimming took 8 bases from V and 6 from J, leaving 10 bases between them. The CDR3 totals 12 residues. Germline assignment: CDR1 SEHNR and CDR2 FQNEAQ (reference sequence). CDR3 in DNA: TGTGCCAGCGGGGAAGGGGATGAAAAACTGTTTTTT. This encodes CASGEGDEKLFF. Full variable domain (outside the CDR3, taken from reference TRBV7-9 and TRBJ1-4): DTGVSQNPRHKITKRGQNVTFRCDPISEHNRLYWYRQTLGQGPEFLTYFQNEAQLEKSRLLSDRFSAERPKGSFSTLEIQRTEQGDSAMYLCASGEGDEKLFFGSGTQLSVL.

The CDR3 DNA sequence: TGTGCCAGCAGCGGGGAAGTGGTGAATGGCTACACCTTC. Translating gives CASSGEVVNGYTF. The chain recombines TRBV9 with TRBJ1-2; no reliable D call. Germline assignment: CDR1 SGDLS and CDR2 YYNGEE. The CDR3 contains 13 residues. Trimming stripped 3 bases from V and 6 bases from J, with 12 bases between. Using reference TRBV9 and TRBJ1-2 for the parts outside the CDR3, the full variable domain is DSGVTQTPKHLITATGQRVTLRCSPRSGDLSVYWYQQSLDQGLQFLIQYYNGEERAKGNILERFSAQQFPDLHSELNLSSLELGDSALYFCASSGEVVNGYTFGSGTRLTVV.

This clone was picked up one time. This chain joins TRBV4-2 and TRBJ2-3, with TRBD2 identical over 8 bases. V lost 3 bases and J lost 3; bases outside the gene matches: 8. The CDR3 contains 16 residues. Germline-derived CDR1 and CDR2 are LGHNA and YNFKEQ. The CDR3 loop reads CASSQHERELTDTQYF. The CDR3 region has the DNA TGTGCCAGCAGCCAGCACGAGCGGGAGCTTACAGATACGCAGTATTTT.

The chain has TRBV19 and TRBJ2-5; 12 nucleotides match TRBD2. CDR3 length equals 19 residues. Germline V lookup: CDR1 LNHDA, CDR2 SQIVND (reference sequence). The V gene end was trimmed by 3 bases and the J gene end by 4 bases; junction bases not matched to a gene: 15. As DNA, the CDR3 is TGTGCCAGTAGTATTTCCCGACTAGCGGGAGAAATATCCCCAGAGACCCAGTACTTC. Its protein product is CASSISRLAGEISPETQYF.

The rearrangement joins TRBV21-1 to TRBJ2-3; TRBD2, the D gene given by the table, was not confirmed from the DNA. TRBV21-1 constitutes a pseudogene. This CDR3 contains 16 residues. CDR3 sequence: CASSKHRGGPTDTQYF. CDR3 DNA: TGTGCCAGCAGCAAACACCGGGGGGGACCCACAGATACGCAGTATTTT.

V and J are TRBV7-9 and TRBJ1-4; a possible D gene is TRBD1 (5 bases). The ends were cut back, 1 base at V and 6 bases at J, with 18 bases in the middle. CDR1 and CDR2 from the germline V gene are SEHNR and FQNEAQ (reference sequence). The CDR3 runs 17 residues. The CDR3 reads CASSLGEQVGHHEKLFF. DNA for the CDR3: TGTGCCAGCAGCTTAGGCGAACAGGTGGGGCATCATGAAAAACTGTTTTTT.

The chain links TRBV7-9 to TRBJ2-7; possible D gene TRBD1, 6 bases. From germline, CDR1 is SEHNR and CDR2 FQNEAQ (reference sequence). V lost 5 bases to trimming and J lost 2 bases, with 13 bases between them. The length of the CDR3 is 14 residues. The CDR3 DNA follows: TGTGCCAGCAGCGACTGGACAGAACCCTACGAGCAGTACTTC. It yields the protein CASSDWTEPYEQYF.